Following are 8 T cell receptor beta chains from one sample sequenced in a study of PD-L1 blockade in urothelial cancer. Time point specified: pretreatment peripheral blood. The table came from immunoSEQ multiplex PCR; TCRdb's copy has only in-frame clones and leaves some out. The data hold approximately 88,000 clones, with around 84% observed a single time. The sample here was PBMCs, taken around atezolizumab (anti-PD-L1) treatment. Receptors were obtained from a man aged 60 to 75 with urothelial cancer.

This sequence joins TRBV28 and TRBJ2-3, with 12 bases that match TRBD2. The CDR3 covers 17 residues. Germline-derived CDR1 and CDR2 are MDHEN and SYDVKM. V dropped 8 bases and J dropped 5; count of bases not matched to a gene: 14. The chain's CDR3 is CASGITSGRRAGDTQYF. The CDR3 nucleotides are TGTGCCAGCGGGATTACTAGCGGGAGGAGGGCTGGAGATACGCAGTATTTT.

The table lists this clone with a few counts. The V and J genes are TRBV5-1 and TRBJ1-2, with unresolved D. In germline, CDR1 is SGHRS, CDR2 YFSETQ. The CDR3 sequence is 13 residues long. Trimming left V 0 bases short and J 2 bases short, with 5 bases between. CDR3 residues: CASSLDGNYGYTF. The CDR3 DNA is TGCGCCAGCAGCTTGGACGGGAACTATGGCTACACCTTC.

The chain employs TRBV29-1 and TRBJ1-1; 12 positions agree with TRBD1. Germline CDR1 is SQVTM and CDR2 is ANQGSEA. J was trimmed by 1 base and V by 7 bases; bases with no gene match: 10. The length of the CDR3 is 16 residues. Written as DNA, the CDR3 is TGCAGCGGCAGGGGACAGGGGGCCTTAACGAACACTGAAGCTTTCTTT. Its translation: CSGRGQGALTNTEAFF. Together with reference TRBV29-1 and TRBJ1-1, the CDR3 gives the full variable domain: SAVISQKPSRDICQRGTSLTIQCQVDSQVTMMFWYRQQPGQSLTLIATANQGSEATYESGFVIDKFPISRPNLTFSTLTVSNMSPEDSSIYLCSGRGQGALTNTEAFFGQGTRLTVV.

J is TRBJ2-5 and V is TRBV30, with TRBD1 identical over 8 bases. CDR3 size: 13 residues. J lost 4 bases, V lost 5 bases, and 6 bases had no gene match. Per germline, CDR1 GTSNPN and CDR2 SVGIG (reference sequence). The CDR3: CAWSGGGRETQYF. The CDR3, as DNA: TGTGCCTGGTCAGGGGGCGGTAGAGAGACCCAGTACTTC.

This chain connects TRBV7-3 to TRBJ2-5, with 10 nucleotides matching TRBD2. The CDR3 contains 15 residues. The germline V gene encodes CDR1 SGHTA and CDR2 FQGTGA. J was trimmed by 4 bases and V by 5 bases; bases with no gene match: 7. The CDR3 here is CASSLSGGAGETQYF. The CDR3 region has the DNA TGTGCCAGCAGCCTCAGCGGGGGGGCCGGAGAGACCCAGTACTTC.

Turning to this clone: A junction end diverges from the germline sequence, so it may reflect a read error. This chain links TRBV7-6 with TRBJ2-1; possible D gene TRBD1, 6 bases. There are 13 residues in the CDR3. Germline assignment: CDR1 SGHVS and CDR2 FNYEAQ. CDR3 residues: CASSLEWDNEQFF. CDR3 DNA sequence: TGTGCCAGCAGCTTAGAATGGGACAACGAGCAGTTCTTC.

The chain carries TRBV30 and TRBJ1-4, with D uncertain. The CDR3 spans 15 residues. V lost 0 bases to trimming and J lost 8 bases, with 16 bases between them. Germline V gene sequence: CDR1 GTSNPN, CDR2 SVGIG (reference sequence). The CDR3 sequence: CAWSVMGSLGEKLFF. CDR3 nucleotides: TGTGCCTGGAGTGTCATGGGGAGCCTGGGAGAAAAACTGTTTTTT.

This sequence joins TRBV11-3 and TRBJ2-2; maybe TRBD2 (6 bases). Germline-derived CDR1 and CDR2 are SGHNT and YENEEA. CDR3 length equals 19 residues. Between the trimmed V and J ends, which lost 5 bases and 0 bases, there was a span of 22 bases. CDR3 amino acids: CASSPSPLTRASNTGELFF. CDR3 coding DNA: TGTGCCAGCAGCCCCTCTCCCCTGACTAGGGCGTCGAACACCGGGGAGCTGTTTTTT. Full variable domain (outside the CDR3, taken from reference TRBV11-3 and TRBJ2-2): EAGVVQSPRYKIIEKKQPVAFWCNPISGHNTLYWYLQNLGQGPELLIRYENEEAVDDSQLPKDRFSAERLKGVDSTLKIQPAELGDSAVYLCASSPSPLTRASNTGELFFGEGSRLTVL.